These 7 T cell receptor beta chains came from one sample sequenced in a study of OX40 agonist ivuxolimab in advanced cancers. TCRdb keeps only in-frame clones here, not all; method: immunoSEQ multiplex PCR. The data show 20,000 or so clones, more than 70% seen once. The specimen comprised CD4+ or CD8+ T cells sorted from blood, sampled in a trial of the OX40 agonist ivuxolimab. All receptors come from an adult with an advanced solid tumor such as melanoma, head and neck, liver or kidney cancer.

By its share, this clone is medium-sized. CDR3 loop: CASSLDRVNTEAFF. The CDR3 DNA sequence: TGCGCCAGCAGTTTGGACAGGGTGAACACTGAAGCTTTCTTT. This chain joins TRBV4-1 and TRBJ1-1; TRBD1 matches 8 bases. CDR3 length equals 14 residues. Germline V gives CDR1 MGHRA, CDR2 YSYEKL. J lost 0 bases, V lost 6 bases, and 3 bases had no gene match.

This clone was counted a few times. This chain links TRBV13 with TRBJ2-5, with 12 nucleotides matching TRBD2. This CDR3 is built from 16 residues. CDR1 and CDR2 (germline): PRHDT, FYEKMQ (reference sequence). The V segment lost 5 bases and the J segment 3 bases; nucleotides outside the gene matches: 7. CDR3 nucleotides: TGTGCCAGCAGCCCTTGGACTAGCGGGGCCGAAGAGACCCAGTACTTC. Its translation: CASSPWTSGAEETQYF.

This chain connects TRBV2 to TRBJ2-2, with D maybe TRBD1 (5 bases). Germline values: CDR1 SNHLY, CDR2 FYNNEI. Deletions cut 1 base from V and 0 bases from J, with 6 bases between. The CDR3 extends over 15 amino acids. The CDR3 protein is CASSEGTTNTGELFF. The CDR3 DNA sequence: TGTGCCAGCAGTGAAGGGACAACGAACACCGGGGAGCTGTTTTTT. The variable domain in full, completed from reference TRBV2 and TRBJ2-2, reads EPEVTQTPSHQVTQMGQEVILRCVPISNHLYFYWYRQILGQKVEFLVSFYNNEISEKSEIFDDQFSVERPDGSNFTLKIRSTKLEDSAMYFCASSEGTTNTGELFFGEGSRLTVL.

This sequence joins TRBV5-1 and TRBJ2-7, with 8 bases lining up with TRBD1. Per the germline V gene, CDR1 is SGHRS and CDR2 is YFSETQ. Trimming at V came to 0 bases and at J to 5 bases, leaving 7 bases not matched to a gene. This CDR3 spans 15 amino acids. The DNA for the CDR3 is TGCGCCAGCAGCTTGGGGCAGGGGGCGAGCAACGAGCAGTACTTC. It yields the protein CASSLGQGASNEQYF.

This rearrangement joins TRBV19 to TRBJ1-1; D might be TRBD1 (5 bases). V was shortened by 3 bases and J by 1 base, with 15 bases between the two germline ends. CDR1 is LNHDA, CDR2 SQIVND, per germline (reference sequence). This CDR3 is 16 amino acids long. The CDR3 loop reads CASSMWGPPPNTEAFF. The CDR3 DNA reads TGTGCCAGTAGTATGTGGGGCCCGCCGCCGAACACTGAAGCTTTCTTT. The variable domain in full, completed from reference TRBV19 and TRBJ1-1, reads DGGITQSPKYLFRKEGQNVTLSCEQNLNHDAMYWYRQDPGQGLRLIYYSQIVNDFQKGDIAEGYSVSREKKESFPLTVTSAQKNPTAFYLCASSMWGPPPNTEAFFGQGTRLTVV.

This clone was detected only once. The chain has TRBV4-3 and TRBJ2-7, with no clear D. Trimming cost V 0 bases and J 1 base, with 10 bases left between them. Per germline, CDR1 LGHNA and CDR2 YSLEER. The CDR3 loop spans 15 amino acids. The CDR3 sequence is CASSQDSIVSYEQYF. Written as DNA, the CDR3 is TGCGCCAGCAGCCAAGATAGTATAGTATCCTACGAGCAGTACTTC.

This clone showed up just a few times. This chain links TRBV19 with TRBJ2-7; unclear D gene. CDR3 length equals 11 residues. V lost 6 bases to trimming and J lost 0 bases, with 3 bases between them. Germline values: CDR1 LNHDA, CDR2 SQIVND (reference sequence). The CDR3 bases are TGTGCCAGTAGGGGCTCCTACGAGCAGTACTTC. This sequence encodes CASRGSYEQYF.